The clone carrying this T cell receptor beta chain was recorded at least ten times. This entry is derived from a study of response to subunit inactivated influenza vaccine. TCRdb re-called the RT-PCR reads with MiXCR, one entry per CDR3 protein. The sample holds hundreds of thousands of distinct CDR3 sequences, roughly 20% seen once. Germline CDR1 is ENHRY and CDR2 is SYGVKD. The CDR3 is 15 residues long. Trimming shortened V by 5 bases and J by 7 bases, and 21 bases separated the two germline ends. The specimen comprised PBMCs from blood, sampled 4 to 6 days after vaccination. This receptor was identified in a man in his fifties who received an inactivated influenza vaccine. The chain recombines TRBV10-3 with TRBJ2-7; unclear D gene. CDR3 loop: CAISSPFSSGGEQYF. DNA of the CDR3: TGTGCCATCAGTTCCCCTTTCTCCTCTGGCGGTGAGCAGTACTTC.